Listed below are T cell receptor beta chains from one sample, sequenced in a study of T cell responses to AZD1222 COVID-19 vaccine. Data came from immunoSEQ multiplex PCR; TCRdb stores just in-frame clones and leaves some out. The sample shows 85,000 to 95,000 clones, approximately 91% of them seen only once. This sample comprised peripheral blood, obtained 28 days after the second AZD1222 dose. All receptors come from an adult who received the AZD1222 COVID-19 vaccine. Both conserved end residues are part of each CDR3. The D gene is left open where the match is weak. The size of a clone is reported for some rows only, either as once, few or many, or as a class for expanded clones.

NA	TRBV15	TRBJ2-7	few	TGTGCCACCAGCAGAGAAGGGGGATCCTACGAGCAGTACTTC	CATSREGGSYEQYF
NA	TRBV6-1	TRBJ1-5	NA	TGTGCCAGCAGTGAGTCGGACGGGTTCCATAGCAATCAGCCCCAGCATTTT	CASSESDGFHSNQPQHF
TRBD1	TRBV6-4	TRBJ2-7	NA	TGTGCCAGCAGTGACGATTTTGGGACAGGGATCTCCGAGCAGTACTTC	CASSDDFGTGISEQYF
NA	TRBV7-9	TRBJ1-6	NA	TGTGCCAGCAGATTCCCGGGGGTAAATTCACCCCTCCACTTT	CASRFPGVNSPLHF
NA	TRBV24-1	TRBJ2-3	NA	TGTGCCACCAGTGCGGACACAGATACGCAGTATTTT	CATSADTDTQYF
NA	TRBV24-1	TRBJ2-7	NA	TGTGCCACCAGTGATGGCTACGAGCAGTACTTC	CATSDGYEQYF
NA	TRBV18	TRBJ1-1	NA	TGTGCCAGCTCAGAGAATAAACTTGACACTGAAGCTTTCTTT	CASSENKLDTEAFF
NA	TRBV28	TRBJ1-5	NA	TGTGCCAGCACACGGGTGTATAGCAATCAGCCCCAGCATTTT	CASTRVYSNQPQHF
NA	TRBV2	TRBJ1-2	NA	TGTGCCAGCACCCCATATGGTGCCGACGGCTACACCTTC	CASTPYGADGYTF
NA	TRBV7-8	TRBJ1-5	once	TGTGCCAGCAGCCCAGAACAGGGACCGTATAGCAATCAGCCCCAGCATTTT	CASSPEQGPYSNQPQHF
NA	TRBV3-1/TRBV3-2	TRBJ2-7	NA	TGTGCCAGCAGCCCGACAAGGACTACCCCCTACGAGCAGTACTTC	CASSPTRTTPYEQYF
NA	TRBV28	TRBJ1-2	NA	TGTGCCAGCAATCAAAGATCTAGCTATGGCTACACCTTC	CASNQRSSYGYTF
TRBD2	TRBV5-4	TRBJ2-1	NA	TGTGCCAGCAGCTTGGTCTGGCTGGCGGGGGGCGGAAATGAGCAGTTCTTC	CASSLVWLAGGGNEQFF
NA	TRBV19	TRBJ2-7	once	TGTGCCAGTAGTTCGGGACTGTACTCCTACGAGCAGTACTTC	CASSSGLYSYEQYF
NA	TRBV4-2	TRBJ2-7	once	TGTGCCAGCAGCCAAGGGCCCTCATCCTACGAGCAGTACTTC	CASSQGPSSYEQYF
TRBD2	TRBV10-2	TRBJ2-3	NA	TGCGCCAGCACGGGGACTAGTTGGAACCCAGATACGCAGTATTTT	CASTGTSWNPDTQYF
NA	TRBV27	TRBJ2-1	NA	TGTGCCAGCAGTCGAGGTGGGAATGAGCAGTTCTTC	CASSRGGNEQFF
NA	TRBV10-2	TRBJ1-2	NA	TGCGCCAGCAGTGATTTCGGGAGCTCCAACTATGGCTACACCTTC	CASSDFGSSNYGYTF
NA	TRBV4-1	TRBJ1-6	NA	TGCGCCAGCAGCCAAGGCGTAATCGGGTTATATTCACCCCTCCACTTT	CASSQGVIGLYSPLHF
NA	TRBV7-3	TRBJ2-5	few	TGTGCCAGCAGCCCGGACCTAGGGGAGACCCAGTACTTC	CASSPDLGETQYF
TRBD2	TRBV7-7	TRBJ2-3	NA	TGTGCTAGCAGCCCCACTAGCGTCGGAACAGATACGCAGTATTTT	CASSPTSVGTDTQYF
NA	TRBV6-2/TRBV6-3	TRBJ1-5	NA	TGTGCCAGCAGCCAGGGTCTTTCGGGGAATCAGCCCCAGCATTTT	CASSQGLSGNQPQHF
NA	TRBV2	TRBJ1-1	NA	TGTGCCAGCAGTGATCGGGCCCCGATGAACACTGAAGCTTTCTTT	CASSDRAPMNTEAFF